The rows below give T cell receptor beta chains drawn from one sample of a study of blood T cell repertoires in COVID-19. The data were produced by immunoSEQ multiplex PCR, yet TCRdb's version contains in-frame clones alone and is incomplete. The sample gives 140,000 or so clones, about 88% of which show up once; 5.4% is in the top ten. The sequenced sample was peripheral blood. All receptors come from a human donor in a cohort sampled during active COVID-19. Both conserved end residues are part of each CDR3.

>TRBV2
CASSVAGRAQPQHF
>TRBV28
CASSLQGSGNTIYF
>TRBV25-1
CASSDPLQGNYNEQFF
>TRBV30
CAWSFYPSTGTGFGNTIYF
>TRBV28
CASSPGLPPTEQFF
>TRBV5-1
CASSLGAGGNEQFF
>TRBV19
CASSWGQGMPIGANEQFF
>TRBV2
CASSGTSGGTGELFF
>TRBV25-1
CASSAGLGNEQFF
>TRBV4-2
CASSQAGTVTYEQYF
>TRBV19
CASRNPGQSRYGYTF
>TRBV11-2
CASSRMDRGKLFF
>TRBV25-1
CASSVRDSLYF